This T cell receptor beta chain comes out of a study of identical twins. Each CDR3 protein is one row after TCRdb ran MiXCR on the 5' RACE reads. The sample contains 500,000 to 650,000 distinct CDR3 sequences, roughly 6.6% of which appear only once. Germline values: CDR1 LGHNA, CDR2 YNFKEQ. The CDR3 is made up of 15 amino acids. Trimming took off 4 bases at V and 10 bases at J, with 20 bases between the two ends. There are many counts of this clonotype. Its antigen is unidentified. Study-wide findings and caveats: Models underestimated out-of-frame TCR alpha sharing in monozygotic twins.

Separately, the same data were catalogued under a study of yellow fever vaccine responses in identical twins.

Sequencing used PBMCs. The J gene is TRBJ2-4, the V gene TRBV4-2; D may be TRBD1 (7 bases). The receptor's source is a woman aged 18-29 years in good health. The CDR3 sequence is CASSRGLDRDWIQYF. Written as DNA, the CDR3 is TGTGCCAGCAGCCGAGGCCTAGACAGGGACTGGATTCAGTACTTC.